This T cell receptor (beta chain) was profiled in a study of blood T cell repertoires in COVID-19. Overall study context: Spain, Italy and the United States supplied samples that represented acute and convalescent COVID-19. In each case, the material was cDNA or gDNA derived from T cells, B-cell-depleted T cells, or PBMCs.

CDR3 length equals 14 residues. Germline V gene lookup returns CDR1 SNHLY and CDR2 FYNNEI. The V end lost 1 base, the J end lost 6 bases, and 12 bases lay between the germline ends. Assay used: immunoSEQ multiplex PCR; TCRdb lists only in-frame clones, some missing. The sample holds about 140,000 clones, over 70% seen once. The sequence came from a man aged 50 or older with active COVID-19. Sequenced input: peripheral blood. The chain recombines TRBV2 with TRBJ1-2; D may be TRBD1 (6 bases). DNA for the CDR3: TGTGCCAGCAGTGAAGAGCGGGGGCTTAATGGCTACACCTTC. Translation: CASSEERGLNGYTF.